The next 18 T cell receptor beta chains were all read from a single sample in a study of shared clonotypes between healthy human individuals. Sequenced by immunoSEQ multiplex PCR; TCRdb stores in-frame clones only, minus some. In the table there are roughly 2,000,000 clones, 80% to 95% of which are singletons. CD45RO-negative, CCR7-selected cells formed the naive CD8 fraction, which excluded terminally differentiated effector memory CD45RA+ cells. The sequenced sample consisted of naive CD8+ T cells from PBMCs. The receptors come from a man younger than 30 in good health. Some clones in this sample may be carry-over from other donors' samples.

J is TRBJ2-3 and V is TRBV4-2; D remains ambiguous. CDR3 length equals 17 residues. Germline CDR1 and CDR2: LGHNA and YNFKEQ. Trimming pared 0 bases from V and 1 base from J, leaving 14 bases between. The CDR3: CASSQDLFLLGTDTQYF. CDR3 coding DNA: TGTGCCAGCAGCCAAGATCTCTTTCTTCTCGGCACAGATACGCAGTATTTT.

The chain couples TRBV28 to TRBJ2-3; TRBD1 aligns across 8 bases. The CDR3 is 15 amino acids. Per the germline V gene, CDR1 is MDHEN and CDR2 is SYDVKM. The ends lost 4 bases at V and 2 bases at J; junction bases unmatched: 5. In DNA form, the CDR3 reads TGTGCCAGCAGTTGGGACAGGACTCTCACAGATACGCAGTATTTT. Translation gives CASSWDRTLTDTQYF.

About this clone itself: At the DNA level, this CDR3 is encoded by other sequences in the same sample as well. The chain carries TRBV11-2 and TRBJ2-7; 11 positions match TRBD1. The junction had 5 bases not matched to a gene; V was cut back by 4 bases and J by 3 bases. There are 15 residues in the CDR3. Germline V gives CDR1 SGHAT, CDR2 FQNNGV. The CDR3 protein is CASSSRTGGIYEQYF. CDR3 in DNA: TGTGCCAGCAGCTCGCGGACAGGGGGCATCTACGAGCAGTACTTC.

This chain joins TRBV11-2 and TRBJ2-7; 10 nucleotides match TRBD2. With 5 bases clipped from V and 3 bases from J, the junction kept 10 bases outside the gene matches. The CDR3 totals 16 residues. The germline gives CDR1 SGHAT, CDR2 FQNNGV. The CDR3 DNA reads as TGTGCCAGCAGCCCCCCCCTAGCGGGGGAGCTCTACGAGCAGTACTTC. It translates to CASSPPLAGELYEQYF.

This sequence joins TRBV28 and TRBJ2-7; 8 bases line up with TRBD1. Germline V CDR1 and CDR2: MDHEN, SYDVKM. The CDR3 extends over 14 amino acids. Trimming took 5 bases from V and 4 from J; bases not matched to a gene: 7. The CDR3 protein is CASSTGQATYEQYF. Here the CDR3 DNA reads TGTGCCAGCAGTACGGGACAGGCGACATACGAGCAGTACTTC.

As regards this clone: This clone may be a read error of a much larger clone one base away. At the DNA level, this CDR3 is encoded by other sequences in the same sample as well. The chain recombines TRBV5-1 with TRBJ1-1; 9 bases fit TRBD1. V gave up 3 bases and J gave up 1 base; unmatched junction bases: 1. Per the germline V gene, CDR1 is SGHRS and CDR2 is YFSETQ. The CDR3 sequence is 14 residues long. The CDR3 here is CASSSGQGNTEAFF. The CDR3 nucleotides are TGCGCCAGCAGCTCGGGACAGGGGAACACTGAAGCTTTCTTT. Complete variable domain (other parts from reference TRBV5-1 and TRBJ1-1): KAGVTQTPRYLIKTRGQQVTLSCSPISGHRSVSWYQQTPGQGLQFLFEYFSETQRNKGNFPGRFSGRQFSNSRSEMNVSTLELGDSALYLCASSSGQGNTEAFFGQGTRLTVV.

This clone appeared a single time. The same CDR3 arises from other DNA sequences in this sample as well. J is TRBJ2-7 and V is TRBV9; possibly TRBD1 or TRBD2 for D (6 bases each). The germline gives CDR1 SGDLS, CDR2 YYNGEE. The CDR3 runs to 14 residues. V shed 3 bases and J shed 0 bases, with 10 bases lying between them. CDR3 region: CASSEGGSSYEQYF. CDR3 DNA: TGTGCCAGCAGCGAGGGGGGCAGCTCCTACGAGCAGTACTTC.

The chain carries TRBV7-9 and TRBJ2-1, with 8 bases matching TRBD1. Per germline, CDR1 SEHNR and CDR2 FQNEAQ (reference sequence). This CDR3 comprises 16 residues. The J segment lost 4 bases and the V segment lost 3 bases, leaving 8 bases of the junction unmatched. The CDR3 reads CASSLGGDRGYNEQFF. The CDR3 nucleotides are TGTGCCAGCAGCTTGGGGGGAGACAGGGGATACAATGAGCAGTTCTTC.

CDR3 sequence: CSVEAWGIQETQYF. In DNA, the CDR3 is TGCAGCGTTGAAGCCTGGGGAATCCAAGAGACCCAGTACTTC. The V and J genes are TRBV29-1 and TRBJ2-5; D call uncertain. The CDR3 is 14 amino acids. V dropped 1 base and J dropped 1 base, with 10 bases sitting between them. Germline-derived CDR1 and CDR2 are SQVTM and ANQGSEA.

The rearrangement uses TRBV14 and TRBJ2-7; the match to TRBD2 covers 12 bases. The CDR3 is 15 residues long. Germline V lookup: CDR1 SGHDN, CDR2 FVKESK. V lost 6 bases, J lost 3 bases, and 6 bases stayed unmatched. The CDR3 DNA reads TGTGCCAGCAGTCCTAGCGGGGGGGGCTTCTACGAGCAGTACTTC. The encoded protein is CASSPSGGGFYEQYF.

CDR3: CASSAGTSGDTQYF. In nucleotides, the CDR3 is TGTGCCAGCAGCGCCGGGACTAGCGGAGATACGCAGTATTTT. V is TRBV6-4 and J is TRBJ2-3; 11 nucleotides align to TRBD2. In germline, CDR1 is MRHNA, CDR2 SNTAGT. The CDR3 consists of 14 residues. J was trimmed by 5 bases and V by 6 bases; bases with no gene match: 4.

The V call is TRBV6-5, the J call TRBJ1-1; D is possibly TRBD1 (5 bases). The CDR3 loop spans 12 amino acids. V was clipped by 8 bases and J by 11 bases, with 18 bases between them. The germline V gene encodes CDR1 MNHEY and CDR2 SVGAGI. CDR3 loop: CASSDGGTGAFF. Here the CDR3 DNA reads TGTGCCAGCTCCGACGGCGGGACGGGTGCTTTCTTT.

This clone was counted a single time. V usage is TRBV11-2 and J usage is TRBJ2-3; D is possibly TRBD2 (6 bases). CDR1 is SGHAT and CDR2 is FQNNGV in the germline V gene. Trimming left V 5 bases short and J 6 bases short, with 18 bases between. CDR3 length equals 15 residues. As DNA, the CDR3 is TGTGCCAGCAGCGACGTGGGGCGGGATAGCGATACGCAGTATTTT. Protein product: CASSDVGRDSDTQYF.

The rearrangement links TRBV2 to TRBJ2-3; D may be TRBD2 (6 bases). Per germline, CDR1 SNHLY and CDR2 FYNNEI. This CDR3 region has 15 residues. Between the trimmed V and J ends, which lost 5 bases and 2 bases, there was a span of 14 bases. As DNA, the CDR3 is TGTGCCAGCAGTCCGGGACTTTCATCCACAGATACGCAGTATTTT. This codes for CASSPGLSSTDTQYF.

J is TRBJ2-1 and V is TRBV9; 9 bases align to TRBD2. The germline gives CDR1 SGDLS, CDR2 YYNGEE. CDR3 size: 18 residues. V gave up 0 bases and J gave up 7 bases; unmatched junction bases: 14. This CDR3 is CASSVVGQGSGSWNEQFF. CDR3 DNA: TGTGCCAGCAGCGTAGTAGGGCAGGGTAGCGGGAGTTGGAATGAGCAGTTCTTC.

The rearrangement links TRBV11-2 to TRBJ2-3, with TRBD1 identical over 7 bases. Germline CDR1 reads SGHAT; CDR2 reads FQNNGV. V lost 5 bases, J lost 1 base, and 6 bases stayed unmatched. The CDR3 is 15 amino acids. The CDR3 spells CASSPYDRGTDTQYF. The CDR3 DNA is TGTGCCAGCAGCCCGTATGACAGGGGCACAGATACGCAGTATTTT.

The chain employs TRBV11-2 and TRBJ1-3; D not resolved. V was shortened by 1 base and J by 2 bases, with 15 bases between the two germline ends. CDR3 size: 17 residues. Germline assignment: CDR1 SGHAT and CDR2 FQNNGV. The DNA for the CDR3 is TGTGCCAGCAGCTTAGTAACGGACGCCACTCCTGGAAACACCATATATTTT. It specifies CASSLVTDATPGNTIYF.

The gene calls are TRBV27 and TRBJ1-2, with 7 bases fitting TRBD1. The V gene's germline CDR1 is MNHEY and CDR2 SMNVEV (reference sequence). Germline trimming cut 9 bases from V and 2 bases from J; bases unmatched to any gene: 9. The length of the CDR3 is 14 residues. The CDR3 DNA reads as TGTGCCAGTTGGGGGGCAGGGGGAAACTATGGCTACACCTTC. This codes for CASWGAGGNYGYTF.